This T cell receptor (beta chain) was profiled in a study of human T cells and chemical hapten exposure. Whole-study findings and limits: The number of TCRs above 1 in 1000 frequency did not change after DPC sensitization.

Concerning this clonotype itself: Antigen: not known.

A single record per CDR3 protein comes from TCRdb applying MiXCR to the RACE reads. The data contain around 120,000 distinct CDR3 sequences, 9.5% to 11% of them singletons. As to time point: patch test 1, 2 weeks after DPC sensitization. Treatment reported: therapeutic diphenylcyclopropenone sensitization with weekly scalp DPC. At every patch-test visit, blood was drawn before the patch test was applied. The sequencing used whole blood, collected in connection with sensitization to the hapten diphenylcyclopropenone (DPC). The TCR sequence derives from a middle-aged woman with alopecia areata. Some clones in this sample may be carry-over from other donors' samples.

CDR3 sequence reads: CASTRPGRNTEAFF. CDR3 DNA sequence: TGTGCCAGTACCAGACCCGGGAGGAACACTGAAGCTTTCTTT. V is TRBV19 and J is TRBJ1-1; unclear D gene. The V gene lost 7 bases and the J gene lost 1 base, with 13 bases spanning the gap. This CDR3 comprises 14 residues. Per the germline V gene, CDR1 is LNHDA and CDR2 is SQIVND (reference sequence).